This TCR beta chain is drawn from a study of cytomegalovirus exposure and HLA in healthy donors. The V end was cut by 4 bases, the J end by 2 bases, with 14 bases between. The CDR3 length is 15 residues. Germline CDR1 reads SGHRS; CDR2 reads YFSETQ. Points on this clone: Its target is unknown.

Amplification used 60 Vbeta primers and 13 Jbeta primers. In the authors' methods: Later reanalysis found about 80 million unique TCR beta chains, around 9.9 million of them shared. TCRdb's table, derived via immunoSEQ multiplex PCR, lists solely in-frame clones and lacks some. The V and J calls and clone size were taken over from that table, and D and trimming were inferred from the DNA. The sample has under 200,000 clones, 80% seen once. Study results and limitations: Later work showed greater clonal expansion in HLA-associated TCR beta chains than in equally common others. When analyzed later, a missense DCLRE1C variant was found to be linked to TCR beta V- and J-gene trimming. Versus the roughly 700-donor mean, an Asian-associated ancestry cluster reportedly showed fewer N-insertions in a later analysis.

The receptor was isolated from a young man in good health and CMV-seropositive. The source material was PBMCs. The chain carries TRBV5-1 and TRBJ2-3; maybe TRBD2 (6 bases). The CDR3 loop is CASSLGGRVTDTQYF. As DNA, the CDR3 is TGCGCCAGCAGCCTCGGGGGAAGGGTCACAGATACGCAGTATTTT.